This is a list of T cell receptor beta chains from one sample in a study of blood T cells in healthy people across ages. TCRdb analysed the 5' RACE reads with MiXCR anew, one entry per CDR3 protein. The data show over a million distinct CDR3 sequences, roughly 40% seen once. Source material: blood. Receptor source: a young woman in good health. Both conserved end residues are part of each CDR3. Each record gives: clone size, D gene, J gene, CDR3 length, V gene, CDR3 protein, CDR3 DNA. The D gene is left open where the match is weak. Expanded clones get a size class; other rows say once, few or many, or leave the size out.

NA NA TRBJ2-1 16 TRBV6-1 CASSEFEGATYNEQFF TGTGCCAGCAGTGAATTCGAAGGGGCGACCTACAATGAGCAGTTCTTC
NA NA TRBJ2-1 14 TRBV7-2 CASSLPRGNNEQFF TGTGCCAGCAGCTTACCGAGGGGAAACAATGAGCAGTTCTTC
NA NA TRBJ1-2 13 TRBV4-1 CASSPDLDYGYTF TGCGCCAGCAGCCCGGACCTCGACTATGGCTACACCTTC
NA NA TRBJ2-2 16 TRBV15 CATSRDGSGSAGELFF TGTGCCACCAGCAGAGATGGCTCAGGGTCAGCCGGGGAGCTGTTTTTT
few NA TRBJ1-1 13 TRBV10-3 CAISEGYRYEAFF TGTGCCATCAGTGAAGGCTACAGGTATGAAGCTTTCTTT
NA TRBD2 TRBJ2-7 16 TRBV18 CASSPSGTSGSHEQYF TGTGCCAGCTCACCATCCGGGACTAGCGGGAGTCACGAGCAGTACTTC
few NA TRBJ1-5 12 TRBV7-9 CASSREGLNQHF TGTGCCAGCAGCCGCGAAGGGCTAAACCAGCATTTT
once TRBD2 TRBJ2-3 13 TRBV4-2 CASSQETSEAQYF TGTGCCAGCAGCCAAGAGACTAGCGAGGCGCAGTATTTT
NA NA TRBJ2-7 14 TRBV7-3 CASSLMGGLSEQYF TGTGCCAGCAGCTTAATGGGTGGATTATCCGAGCAGTACTTC
NA NA TRBJ2-2 12 TRBV5-4 CASSIPTGELFF TGTGCCAGCAGCATACCCACCGGGGAGCTGTTTTTT
once TRBD2 TRBJ2-7 15 TRBV2 CASRISGMSSYEQYF TGTGCCAGCAGGATAAGCGGGATGAGCTCCTACGAGCAGTACTTC
many NA TRBJ1-1 14 TRBV14 CASSQGVKNTEAFF TGTGCCAGCAGCCAAGGGGTCAAGAACACTGAAGCTTTCTTT
NA NA TRBJ2-5 11 TRBV29-1 CSVLRTNEQYF TGCAGCGTTCTGCGGACTAATGAGCAGTACTTC
NA TRBD1 TRBJ2-7 15 TRBV4-1 CASSRTGTGVYEQYF TGCGCCAGCAGCCGGACCGGGACAGGGGTTTACGAGCAGTACTTC
NA TRBD1 TRBJ1-6 14 TRBV28 CASSLPDRAGPLHF TGTGCCAGCAGTTTACCGGACAGGGCCGGACCCCTCCACTTT
NA NA TRBJ2-7 16 TRBV27 CASSSSTERADYEQYF TGTGCCAGCAGTTCCTCGACCGAGCGGGCCGACTACGAGCAGTACTTC
NA NA TRBJ2-3 14 TRBV6-6 CASSYDPLTDTQYF TGTGCCAGCAGTTACGATCCCCTCACAGATACGCAGTATTTT
few NA TRBJ2-4 14 TRBV6-5 CASRPTDISTIQYF TGTGCCAGCAGGCCAACGGACATTTCTACCATTCAGTACTTC
few NA TRBJ2-5 14 TRBV20-1 CSASEWGLQETQYF TGCAGTGCTAGCGAGTGGGGGCTCCAAGAGACCCAGTACTTC
few NA TRBJ2-3 14 TRBV20-1 CSASGTFSADTQYF TGCAGTGCTAGTGGTACATTCTCCGCAGATACGCAGTATTTT
once NA TRBJ2-3 15 TRBV2 CASSAPGPSTDTQYF TGTGCCAGCAGTGCACCGGGACCATCCACAGATACGCAGTATTTT
few NA TRBJ1-2 15 TRBV9 CASSEPTAANYGYTF TGTGCCAGCAGCGAACCGACAGCCGCTAACTATGGCTACACCTTC
NA TRBD2 TRBJ2-3 15 TRBV9 CASSVEGSGATTQYF TGTGCCAGCAGCGTAGAGGGTAGCGGGGCAACTACGCAGTATTTT
NA TRBD2 TRBJ2-3 18 TRBV5-4 CASSSGRGRGASMDTQYF TGTGCCAGCAGCTCCGGCCGGGGGCGGGGGGCTTCCATGGATACGCAGTATTTT
few TRBD2 TRBJ2-7 18 TRBV4-1 CASSFSSGTSGRLGEQYF TGCGCCAGCAGCTTTTCATCCGGGACTAGCGGGAGACTGGGGGAGCAGTACTTC
many TRBD2 TRBJ2-7 15 TRBV27 CASSLSGGLSYEQYF TGTGCCAGCAGTTTATCCGGGGGGTTGTCCTACGAGCAGTACTTC
NA NA TRBJ2-1 15 TRBV9 CASSSGGPPYNEQFF TGTGCCAGCAGCTCGGGGGGCCCCCCCTACAATGAGCAGTTCTTC
NA NA TRBJ1-2 13 TRBV18 CASSPGRGTGYTF TGTGCCAGCTCACCAGGGAGGGGAACCGGCTACACCTTC
NA TRBD2 TRBJ2-1 15 TRBV20-1 CSAPPPGGPYNEQFF TGCAGTGCTCCGCCCCCGGGGGGGCCCTACAATGAGCAGTTCTTC
few NA TRBJ2-3 16 TRBV12-3/TRBV12-4 CASSFSGGGRTDTQYF TGTGCCAGCAGTTTCTCGGGGGGCGGGCGCACAGATACGCAGTATTTT
NA TRBD1 TRBJ1-1 17 TRBV7-6 CASSALLGQGMNTEAFF TGTGCCAGCAGCGCACTCCTTGGACAGGGAATGAACACTGAAGCTTTCTTT
NA NA TRBJ2-1 10 TRBV20-1 CSASSGLVFF TGCAGTGCTAGTTCTGGACTCGTGTTCTTC
NA NA TRBJ1-4 13 TRBV4-2 CASSPSTKEKLFF TGTGCCAGCAGCCCCTCAACTAAGGAAAAACTGTTTTTT
once NA TRBJ2-1 14 TRBV15 CATTLGGSYNEQFF TGTGCCACCACCTTAGGGGGCTCCTACAATGAGCAGTTCTTC
NA TRBD1 TRBJ1-2 15 TRBV20-1 CSARDRDRAKYGYTF TGCAGTGCTAGAGATAGGGACAGGGCTAAATATGGCTACACCTTC
NA NA TRBJ2-5 14 TRBV29-1 CSVEARANQETQYF TGCAGCGTTGAAGCCAGGGCGAATCAAGAGACCCAGTACTTC
NA TRBD2 TRBJ2-1 16 TRBV4-2 CASSQDVASGGLEQFF TGTGCCAGCAGCCAAGATGTGGCTAGCGGGGGTTTAGAGCAGTTCTTC